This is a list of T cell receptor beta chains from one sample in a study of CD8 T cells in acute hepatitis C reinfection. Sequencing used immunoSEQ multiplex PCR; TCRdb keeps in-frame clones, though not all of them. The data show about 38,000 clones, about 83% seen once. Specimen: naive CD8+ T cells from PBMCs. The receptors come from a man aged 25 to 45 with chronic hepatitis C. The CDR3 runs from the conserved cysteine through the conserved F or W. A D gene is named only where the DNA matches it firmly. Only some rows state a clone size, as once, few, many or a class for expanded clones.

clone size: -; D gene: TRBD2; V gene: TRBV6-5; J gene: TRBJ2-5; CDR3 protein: CASSYGLAGGETQYF; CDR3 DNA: TGTGCCAGCAGTTACGGACTAGCGGGGGGAGAGACCCAGTACTTC
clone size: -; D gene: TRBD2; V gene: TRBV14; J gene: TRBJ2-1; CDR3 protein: CASSPAPRGGKEQFF; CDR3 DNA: TGTGCCAGCAGCCCCGCTCCCCGGGGGGGAAAGGAGCAGTTCTTC
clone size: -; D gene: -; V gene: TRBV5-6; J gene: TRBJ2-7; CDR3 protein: CASSLGGGNEQYF; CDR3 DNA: TGTGCCAGCAGCTTAGGGGGTGGGAACGAGCAGTACTTC
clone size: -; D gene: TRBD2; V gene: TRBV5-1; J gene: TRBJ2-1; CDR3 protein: CASSLSGRANNEQFF; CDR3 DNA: TGCGCCAGCAGTCTTAGCGGGAGGGCCAACAATGAGCAGTTCTTC
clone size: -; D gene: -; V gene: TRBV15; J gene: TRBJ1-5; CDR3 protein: CATSSYRDQPQHF; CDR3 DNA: TGTGCCACCAGCAGCTACAGGGATCAGCCCCAGCATTTT
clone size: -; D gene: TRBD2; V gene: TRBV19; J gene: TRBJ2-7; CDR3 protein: CASSIGGSSYEQYF; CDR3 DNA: TGTGCCAGTAGTATTGGCGGGAGCTCTTACGAGCAGTACTTC
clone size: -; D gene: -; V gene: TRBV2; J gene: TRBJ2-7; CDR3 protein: CASSPGTSYEQYF; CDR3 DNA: TGTGCCAGCAGCCCGGGGACTTCCTACGAGCAGTACTTC
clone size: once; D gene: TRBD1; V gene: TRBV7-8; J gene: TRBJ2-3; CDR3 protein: CASSWESGTGSTDTQYF; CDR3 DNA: TGTGCCAGCAGCTGGGAGTCCGGGACAGGGAGCACAGATACGCAGTATTTT
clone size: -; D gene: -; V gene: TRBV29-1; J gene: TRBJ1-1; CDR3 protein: CSVQRDNLGTEAFF; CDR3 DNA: TGCAGCGTTCAAAGGGACAATTTAGGTACTGAAGCTTTCTTT
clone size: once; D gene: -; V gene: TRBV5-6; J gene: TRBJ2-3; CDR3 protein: CASSLDGTDTQYF; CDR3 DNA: TGTGCCAGCAGCTTGGACGGCACAGATACGCAGTATTTT
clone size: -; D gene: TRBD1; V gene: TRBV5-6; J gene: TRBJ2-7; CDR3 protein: CASSLRDSSYEQYF; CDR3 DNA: TGTGCCAGCAGCTTGCGGGACAGCTCCTACGAGCAGTACTTC
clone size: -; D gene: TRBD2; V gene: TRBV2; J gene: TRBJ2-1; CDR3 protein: CASIGLAGFDEQFF; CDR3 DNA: TGTGCCAGCATTGGGCTAGCGGGATTTGATGAGCAGTTCTTC
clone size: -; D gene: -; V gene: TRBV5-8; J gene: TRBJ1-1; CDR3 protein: CASSLFTRNTEAFF; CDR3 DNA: TGTGCCAGCAGCTTGTTTACGAGGAACACTGAAGCTTTCTTT
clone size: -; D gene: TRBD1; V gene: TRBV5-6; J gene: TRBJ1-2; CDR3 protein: CASSLISGGSGYTF; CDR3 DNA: TGTGCCAGCAGCTTGATTTCAGGGGGTAGTGGCTACACCTTC
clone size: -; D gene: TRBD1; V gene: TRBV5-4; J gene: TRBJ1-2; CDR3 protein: CASSAGQGQNYGYTF; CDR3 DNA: TGTGCCAGCAGCGCAGGACAGGGGCAGAACTATGGCTACACCTTC
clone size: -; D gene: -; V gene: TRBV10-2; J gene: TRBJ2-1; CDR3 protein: CASSEGLNNEQFF; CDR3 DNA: TGCGCCAGCAGTGAAGGGCTGAACAATGAGCAGTTCTTC
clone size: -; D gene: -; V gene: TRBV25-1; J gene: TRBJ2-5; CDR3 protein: CASSEYQGYGETQYF; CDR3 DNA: TGTGCCAGCAGTGAATATCAGGGATATGGAGAGACCCAGTACTTC
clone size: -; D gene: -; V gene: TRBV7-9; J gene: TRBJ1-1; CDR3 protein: CAPGKANTEAFF; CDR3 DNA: TGTGCCCCCGGGAAGGCAAACACTGAAGCTTTCTTT
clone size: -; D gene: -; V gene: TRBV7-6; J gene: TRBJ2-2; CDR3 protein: CASSLGPLVANTGELFF; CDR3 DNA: TGTGCCAGCAGCTTGGGCCCCCTAGTAGCGAACACCGGGGAGCTGTTTTTT
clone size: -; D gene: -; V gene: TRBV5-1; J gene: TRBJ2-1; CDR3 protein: CASSLAGNEQFF; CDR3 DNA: TGCGCCAGCAGCTTGGCCGGGAATGAGCAGTTCTTC
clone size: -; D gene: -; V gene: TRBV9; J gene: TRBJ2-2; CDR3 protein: CASSVAAQINTGELFF; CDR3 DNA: TGTGCCAGCAGCGTAGCGGCCCAGATTAACACCGGGGAGCTGTTTTTT
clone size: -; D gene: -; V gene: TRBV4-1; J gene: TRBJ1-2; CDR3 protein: CASSQADAAGSTF; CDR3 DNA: TGCGCCAGCAGCCAAGCAGATGCGGCAGGGAGCACCTTC
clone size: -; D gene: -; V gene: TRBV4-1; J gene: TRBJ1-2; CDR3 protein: CASSQDLGGAYGYTF; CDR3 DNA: TGCGCCAGCAGCCAAGATCTTGGCGGAGCCTATGGCTACACCTTC